This T cell receptor (beta chain) was recorded in a study of T cell responses to AZD1222 COVID-19 vaccine. Findings and limits, study-wide: The sample set comprised mostly white British donors with more females, and clonal diversity was possibly underestimated. Repertoires were collected only later (after the peak T cell response had occurred). Targeting of unmutated variant regions was reportedly seen in nearly half of spike-specific TCRs. At study baseline, merely about 6 AZD1222 recipients were seropositive.

This CDR3 comprises 20 residues. Germline V gene lookup returns CDR1 SGHTA and CDR2 FQGTGA. V was clipped by 4 bases and J by 4 bases; unmatched bases: 15. Remarks on this clone: Antigen unknown.

Assay: immunoSEQ multiplex PCR; the TCRdb copy retains only in-frame clones and omits some. The data show roughly 190,000 clones, approximately 94% seen once. The J gene is TRBJ2-1, the V gene TRBV7-3; TRBD2 matches 14 bases. The sequenced sample was peripheral blood, obtained 28 days after the second dose of the MenACWY control vaccine. This sequence originates from an adult who received the MenACWY meningococcal vaccine as a control. The CDR3, as DNA: TGTGCCAGCAGCTCAAAACCCCGACTAGCGGGAGGGCCGTTTTACAATGAGCAGTTCTTC. This encodes CASSSKPRLAGGPFYNEQFF.